A single sample gave rise to the 15 T cell receptor beta chains below, sequenced in a study of beta chain features in type 1 diabetes (dated 2018 in TCRdb). The library was prepared using the immunoSEQ multiplex PCR assay. The High Capacity cDNA Reverse Transcription Kit was used to reverse transcribe all of the isolated RNA, meaning that expressed TCRB transcripts were what got sequenced. The table comes from immuneACCESS by way of TCRdb, which keeps in-frame sequences with V and J called. Part of the clones is missing from these tables; in studies checked, under half for an unresolved V gene and the rest for unknown reasons. The sample data list about 360,000 clones, and over 9.5% of these were observed just once. Roughly 0.015% of the sample is held by the ten biggest clonotypes. Sequences were obtained from naive CD4+ T cells from blood. The sample's cell subset or site, from its label and the paper: true naive CD4+ T cells. These receptors all stem from a young man in good health.

The V gene is TRBV29-1, the J gene TRBJ2-7; possible D gene TRBD2, 6 bases. Deletions cut 0 bases from V and 3 bases from J, with 21 bases between. CDR1 and CDR2 from the germline V gene are SQVTM and ANQGSEA. The CDR3 sequence is 17 residues long. The CDR3, as DNA: TGCAGCGTTGAAGATGGTGGGTGGAGGGGCAACCACTACGAGCAGTACTTC. Its translation: CSVEDGGWRGNHYEQYF.

This clone showed up just a few times. The rearrangement links TRBV7-2 to TRBJ1-4, with a weak D call TRBD1 (5 bases). The germline V and J ends were trimmed by 5 bases and 0 bases, with 7 bases remaining between them. The germline V gene encodes CDR1 SGHTA and CDR2 FQGNSA. The CDR3 totals 14 residues. CDR3 nucleotide sequence: TGTGCCAGCAGCGCGGGACCAACTAATGAAAAACTGTTTTTT. This sequence encodes CASSAGPTNEKLFF.

This chain joins TRBV5-1 and TRBJ1-3; D perhaps matches TRBD1 (5 bases). The CDR3 runs to 14 residues. The germline V gene encodes CDR1 SGHRS and CDR2 YFSETQ. V dropped 4 bases and J dropped 8 bases, with 16 bases sitting between them. This CDR3 reads CASSLGTGDDTIYF. The CDR3 DNA sequence: TGCGCCAGCAGCCTCGGGACGGGAGATGACACCATATATTTT.

The chain carries TRBV19 and TRBJ2-6, with D unresolved. Germline V gives CDR1 LNHDA, CDR2 SQIVND (reference sequence). The CDR3 is 14 amino acids. Between the trimmed V and J ends, which lost 1 base and 4 bases, there was a span of 5 bases. The CDR3 region has the DNA TGTGCCAGTAGTATAGTACAGGGGGCCAACGTCCTGACTTTC. Its protein is CASSIVQGANVLTF.

J is TRBJ1-1 and V is TRBV7-3; TRBD1 might be the D (5 bases). Germline V gives CDR1 SGHTA, CDR2 FQGTGA. CDR3 size: 14 residues. The V and J ends lost 5 bases and 5 bases respectively, with 15 bases between them. The CDR3 loop is CASSPPGGGTEAFF. CDR3 nucleotides: TGTGCCAGCAGCCCGCCGGGGGGTGGTACTGAAGCTTTCTTT.

This clone was seen only a few times. The gene calls are TRBV18 and TRBJ2-7, with 16 positions matching TRBD2. CDR3 length: 17 amino acids. Germline values: CDR1 KGHSH, CDR2 LQKENI. The trim removed 3 bases at V and 6 bases at J, leaving 8 bases unmatched. The CDR3 protein is CASSPPGLAGGPGEQYF. CDR3 bases: TGTGCCAGCTCACCTCCGGGACTAGCGGGAGGGCCCGGCGAGCAGTACTTC.

At least ten counts were recorded for this clone. This chain joins TRBV29-1 and TRBJ2-6; D is unclear. V gave up 7 bases and J gave up 4 bases, with 8 bases separating them. Germline V gene sequence: CDR1 SQVTM, CDR2 ANQGSEA. This CDR3 spans 12 amino acids. The CDR3 coding sequence is TGCAGCGCCCATGTGGGGGCCAACGTCCTGACTTTC. Translating gives CSAHVGANVLTF.

This clone was seen more than once but under ten times. The chain links TRBV7-2 to TRBJ2-3; 11 bases are shared with TRBD1. The CDR3 is 17 residues long. V dropped 7 bases and J dropped 2; count of bases not matched to a gene: 11. Germline lookup yields CDR1 SGHTA and CDR2 FQGNSA. The CDR3 sequence is CASITEVDRGLTDTQYF. The CDR3 nucleotides read TGTGCCAGCATCACCGAGGTGGACAGGGGGCTCACAGATACGCAGTATTTT.

This clone was counted between two and nine times. The rearrangement links TRBV5-1 to TRBJ2-1, with 14 bases that match TRBD2. The length of the CDR3 is 15 residues. V lost 4 bases to trimming and J lost 8 bases; unmatched junction nucleotides: 5. Germline values: CDR1 SGHRS, CDR2 YFSETQ. CDR3 coding DNA: TGCGCCAGCAGCATGGGACTAGCGGGGGCCTATGAGCAGTTCTTC. Its protein product is CASSMGLAGAYEQFF.

This chain links TRBV10-3 with TRBJ2-1; TRBD2 aligns across 12 bases. The germline CDR1 and CDR2 sequences are ENHRY and SYGVKD. V was clipped by 6 bases and J by 5 bases; unmatched bases: 5. The CDR3 covers 15 residues. This CDR3 reads CAISHGLAGNNEQFF. In nucleotides, the CDR3 is TGTGCCATCAGCCACGGACTAGCGGGGAACAATGAGCAGTTCTTC.

The V gene is TRBV19, the J gene TRBJ1-5; D is unclear. Germline lookup yields CDR1 LNHDA and CDR2 SQIVND (reference sequence). V dropped 5 bases and J dropped 3 bases, with 11 bases sitting between them. This CDR3 is built from 14 residues. The CDR3 is CASSLASLNQPQHF. In DNA form, the CDR3 reads TGTGCCAGTAGTCTTGCCAGTCTCAATCAGCCCCAGCATTTT.

The chain uses TRBV28 and TRBJ2-2; maybe TRBD1 (6 bases). Trimming removed 2 bases at V and 0 bases at J, with 31 bases between. The CDR3 consists of 23 residues. From germline, CDR1 is MDHEN and CDR2 SYDVKM. CDR3 loop: CASSLPGTHLPLAEPANTGELFF. The CDR3 DNA reads TGTGCCAGCAGTTTACCCGGGACACACCTCCCTTTGGCGGAGCCCGCGAACACCGGGGAGCTGTTTTTT.

The CDR3: CASSLGEGWYEQYF. In nucleotides, the CDR3 is TGCGCCAGCAGCTTGGGAGAGGGTTGGTACGAGCAGTACTTC. V is TRBV5-1 and J is TRBJ2-7; maybe TRBD2 (5 bases). The germline V and J ends were trimmed by 0 bases and 4 bases, with 11 bases remaining between them. Germline lookup yields CDR1 SGHRS and CDR2 YFSETQ. CDR3 size: 14 residues.

Only a few counts were recorded for this clone. The gene calls are TRBV25-1 and TRBJ2-3; weak D call: TRBD2 (6 bases). The V and J ends lost 4 bases and 6 bases respectively, with 17 bases between them. The CDR3 has 15 residues. CDR1 is MGHDK and CDR2 is SYGVNS in the germline V gene. This CDR3 is CASSALASKYDTQYF. Written as DNA, the CDR3 is TGTGCCAGCAGTGCCCTAGCGTCAAAGTACGATACGCAGTATTTT.

This clone appeared a few times. Distinct nucleotide sequences in the sample also encode this CDR3. The rearrangement links TRBV30 to TRBJ1-5, with D perhaps TRBD1 (5 bases). With 0 bases removed from V and 2 bases from J, the gap between germline ends came to 5 bases. Germline V gene data show CDR1 as GTSNPN and CDR2 as SVGIG (reference sequence). The CDR3 consists of 13 residues. The DNA of the CDR3 is TGTGCCTGGAGTGTCAGGGGCAATCAGCCCCAGCATTTT. As protein: CAWSVRGNQPQHF.